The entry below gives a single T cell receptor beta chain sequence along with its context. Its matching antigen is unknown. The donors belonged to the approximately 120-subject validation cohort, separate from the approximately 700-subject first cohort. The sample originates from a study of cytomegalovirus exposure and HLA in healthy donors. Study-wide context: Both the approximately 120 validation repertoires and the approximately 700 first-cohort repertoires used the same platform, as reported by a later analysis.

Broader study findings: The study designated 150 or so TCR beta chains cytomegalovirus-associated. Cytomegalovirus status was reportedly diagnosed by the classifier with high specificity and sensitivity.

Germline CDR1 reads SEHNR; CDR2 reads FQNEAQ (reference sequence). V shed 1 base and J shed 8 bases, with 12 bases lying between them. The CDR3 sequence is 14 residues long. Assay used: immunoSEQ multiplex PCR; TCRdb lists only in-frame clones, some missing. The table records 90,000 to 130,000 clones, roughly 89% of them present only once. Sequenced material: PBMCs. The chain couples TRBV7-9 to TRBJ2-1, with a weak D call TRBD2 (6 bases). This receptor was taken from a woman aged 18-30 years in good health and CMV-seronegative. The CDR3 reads CASSLGAGMDEQFF. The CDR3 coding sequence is TGTGCCAGCAGCTTAGGGGCGGGAATGGATGAGCAGTTCTTC. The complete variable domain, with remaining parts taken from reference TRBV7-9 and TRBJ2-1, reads DTGVSQNPRHKITKRGQNVTFRCDPISEHNRLYWYRQTLGQGPEFLTYFQNEAQLEKSRLLSDRFSAERPKGSFSTLEIQRTEQGDSAMYLCASSLGAGMDEQFFGPGTRLTVL.